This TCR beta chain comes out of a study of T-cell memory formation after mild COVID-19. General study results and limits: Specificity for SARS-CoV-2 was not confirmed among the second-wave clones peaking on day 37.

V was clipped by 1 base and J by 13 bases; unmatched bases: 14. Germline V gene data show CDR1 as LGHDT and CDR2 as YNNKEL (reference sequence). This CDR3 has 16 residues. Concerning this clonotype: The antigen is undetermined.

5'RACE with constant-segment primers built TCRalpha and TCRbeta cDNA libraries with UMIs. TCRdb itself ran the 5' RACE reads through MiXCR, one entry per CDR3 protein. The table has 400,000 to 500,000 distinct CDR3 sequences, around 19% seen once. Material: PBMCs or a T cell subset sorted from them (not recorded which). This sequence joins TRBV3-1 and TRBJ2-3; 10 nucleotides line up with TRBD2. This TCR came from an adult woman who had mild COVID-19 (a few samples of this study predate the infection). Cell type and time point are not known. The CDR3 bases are TGTGCCAGCAGCCAAGGAAGAATCAGCGGGAGGGAGGTGGAGTATTTT. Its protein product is CASSQGRISGREVEYF.